This entry lists 9 T cell receptor beta chains sequenced from one sample in a study of T cells in Graves' hyperthyroidism and ophthalmopathy. Authors of the study amplified TCR beta CDR3 regions from RNA transcripts. In the first-round RT-PCR of the TCR CDR3, the HTBI primer set was used. TCRdb re-analysed the multiplex PCR reads in MiXCR, keeping a single row per CDR3 protein. This sample carries about 620,000 distinct CDR3 sequences, 16% of them seen once, and the ten largest clones take less than 4.5%. The sequenced material came from blood. These receptors came from a woman aged 25 to 39 with Graves' hyperthyroidism.

Many counts were recorded for this clonotype. The V gene is TRBV28, the J gene TRBJ2-7, with D unresolved. V was cut by 4 bases and J by 0 bases, with 7 bases left in between. The CDR3 is 13 residues long. Germline V gene data show CDR1 as MDHEN and CDR2 as SYDVKM. DNA of the CDR3: TGTGCCAGCAGTTCGACCCCCTCCTACGAGCAGTACTTC. Translating gives CASSSTPSYEQYF.

This chain uses TRBV10-3 with TRBJ1-1, with D maybe TRBD1 (5 bases). Trimming pared 3 bases from V and 0 bases from J, leaving 11 bases between. Germline CDR1 is ENHRY and CDR2 is SYGVKD. The CDR3 extends over 15 amino acids. DNA of the CDR3: TGTGCCATCAGTGATACGACAGCCATGAACACTGAAGCTTTCTTT. This translates into CAISDTTAMNTEAFF.

The chain combines TRBV20-1 with TRBJ2-1; 8 nucleotides align to TRBD2. CDR3 length: 15 residues. Trimming took 5 bases from V and 5 from J; bases not matched to a gene: 11. Germline CDR1 DFQATT, CDR2 SNEGSKA (reference sequence). The CDR3 is CSAPSGLAGHNEQFF. The CDR3 DNA is TGCAGTGCTCCAAGCGGCCTAGCGGGTCACAATGAGCAGTTCTTC.

This clonotype was observed at least ten times. V and J are TRBV28 and TRBJ2-7; D remains ambiguous. CDR3 size: 13 residues. CDR1 and CDR2 from the germline V gene are MDHEN and SYDVKM. The V end was cut by 4 bases, the J end by 7 bases, with 14 bases between. The CDR3 sequence is CASSSVAWGEQYF. CDR3 DNA: TGTGCCAGCAGTTCCGTAGCCTGGGGAGAGCAGTACTTC. Combining the CDR3 with reference TRBV28 and TRBJ2-7 gives the whole variable domain DVKVTQSSRYLVKRTGEKVFLECVQDMDHENMFWYRQDPGLGLRLIYFSYDVKMKEKGDIPEGYSVSREKKERFSLILESASTNQTSMYLCASSSVAWGEQYFGPGTRLTVT.

This clonotype was seen ten or more times. The chain couples TRBV30 to TRBJ1-2, with 7 bases fitting TRBD1. CDR3 size: 13 residues. The ends lost 2 bases at V and 7 bases at J; junction bases unmatched: 7. Germline lookup yields CDR1 GTSNPN and CDR2 SVGIG (reference sequence). This CDR3 is CAWSLKGAFGYTF. The DNA of the CDR3 is TGTGCCTGGAGTTTAAAGGGGGCGTTTGGCTACACCTTC. Combining the CDR3 with reference TRBV30 and TRBJ1-2 gives the whole variable domain SQTIHQWPATLVQPVGSPLSLECTVEGTSNPNLYWYRQAAGRGLQLLFYSVGIGQISSEVPQNLSASRPQDRQFILSSKKLLLSDSGFYLCAWSLKGAFGYTFGSGTRLTVV.

This clonotype was picked up many times. The rearrangement uses TRBV14 and TRBJ2-3; 7 bases are shared with TRBD2. The CDR3 sequence is 17 residues long. The germline gives CDR1 SGHDN, CDR2 FVKESK. Germline trimming cut 4 bases from V and 6 bases from J; bases unmatched to any gene: 16. CDR3 in amino acids: CASSLAGSGLGADTQYF. The CDR3 DNA reads as TGTGCCAGCAGCCTCGCGGGTAGCGGGCTCGGCGCCGATACGCAGTATTTT.

This chain connects TRBV7-9 to TRBJ2-5; perhaps TRBD1 as D (5 bases). The J call may be faulty, since TRBJ2-1 better matches the DNA end. The CDR3 runs 11 residues. The V gene's germline CDR1 is SEHNR and CDR2 FQNEAQ (reference sequence). This CDR3 reads CASTDSTFQFF. The CDR3 nucleotides are TGTGCCAGCACCGACAGTACCTTCCAGTTCTTC.

Many counts were recorded for this clonotype. V usage is TRBV29-1 and J usage is TRBJ2-7; D is perhaps TRBD2 (6 bases). The CDR3 extends over 13 amino acids. With 5 bases removed from V and 2 bases from J, the gap between germline ends came to 13 bases. The V gene's germline CDR1 is SQVTM and CDR2 ANQGSEA. CDR3: CSVHGSSPYEQYF. DNA of the CDR3: TGCAGCGTTCACGGGAGTTCCCCCTACGAGCAGTACTTC.

This clonotype was recorded at least ten times. The chain couples TRBV7-8 to TRBJ1-1; D is undetermined. The length of the CDR3 is 13 residues. The V end was cut by 1 base, the J end by 5 bases, with 8 bases between. Germline CDR1 and CDR2: SGHVS and FQNEAQ. The chain's CDR3 is CASSLDVETEAFF. CDR3 in DNA: TGTGCCAGCAGCTTAGACGTGGAAACTGAAGCTTTCTTT.